This TCR beta chain was documented in a study of blood T cell repertoires in COVID-19. Study in general: Donors in the United States, Italy and Spain gave samples during acute or convalescent COVID-19. In each case, the material was cDNA or gDNA derived from T cells, B-cell-depleted T cells, or PBMCs.

As processed by the authors: Reference gene primer amplification in the assay estimated nucleated cell counts. Method: immunoSEQ multiplex PCR; TCRdb's copy keeps in-frame clones and lacks some. V, J and clone size reflect that table, while D and trimming were determined from the DNA. The repertoire consists of 80,000 to 130,000 clones, with approximately 93% occurring once and the leading ten covering more than 0.85%. This clone has a handful of counts. The trim removed 4 bases at V and 4 bases at J, leaving 8 bases unmatched. The CDR3 has 16 amino acids. Germline V CDR1 and CDR2: SGHVS, FNYEAQ. The chain carries TRBV7-6 and TRBJ2-2, with 8 bases that match TRBD1. The origin of this receptor is a man aged 55 to 69 with acute or convalescent COVID-19. Sequences were obtained from peripheral blood. The CDR3 is CASSSRTGYTTGELFF. The CDR3 DNA follows: TGTGCCAGCAGCTCGCGGACAGGGTATACCACCGGGGAGCTGTTTTTT.